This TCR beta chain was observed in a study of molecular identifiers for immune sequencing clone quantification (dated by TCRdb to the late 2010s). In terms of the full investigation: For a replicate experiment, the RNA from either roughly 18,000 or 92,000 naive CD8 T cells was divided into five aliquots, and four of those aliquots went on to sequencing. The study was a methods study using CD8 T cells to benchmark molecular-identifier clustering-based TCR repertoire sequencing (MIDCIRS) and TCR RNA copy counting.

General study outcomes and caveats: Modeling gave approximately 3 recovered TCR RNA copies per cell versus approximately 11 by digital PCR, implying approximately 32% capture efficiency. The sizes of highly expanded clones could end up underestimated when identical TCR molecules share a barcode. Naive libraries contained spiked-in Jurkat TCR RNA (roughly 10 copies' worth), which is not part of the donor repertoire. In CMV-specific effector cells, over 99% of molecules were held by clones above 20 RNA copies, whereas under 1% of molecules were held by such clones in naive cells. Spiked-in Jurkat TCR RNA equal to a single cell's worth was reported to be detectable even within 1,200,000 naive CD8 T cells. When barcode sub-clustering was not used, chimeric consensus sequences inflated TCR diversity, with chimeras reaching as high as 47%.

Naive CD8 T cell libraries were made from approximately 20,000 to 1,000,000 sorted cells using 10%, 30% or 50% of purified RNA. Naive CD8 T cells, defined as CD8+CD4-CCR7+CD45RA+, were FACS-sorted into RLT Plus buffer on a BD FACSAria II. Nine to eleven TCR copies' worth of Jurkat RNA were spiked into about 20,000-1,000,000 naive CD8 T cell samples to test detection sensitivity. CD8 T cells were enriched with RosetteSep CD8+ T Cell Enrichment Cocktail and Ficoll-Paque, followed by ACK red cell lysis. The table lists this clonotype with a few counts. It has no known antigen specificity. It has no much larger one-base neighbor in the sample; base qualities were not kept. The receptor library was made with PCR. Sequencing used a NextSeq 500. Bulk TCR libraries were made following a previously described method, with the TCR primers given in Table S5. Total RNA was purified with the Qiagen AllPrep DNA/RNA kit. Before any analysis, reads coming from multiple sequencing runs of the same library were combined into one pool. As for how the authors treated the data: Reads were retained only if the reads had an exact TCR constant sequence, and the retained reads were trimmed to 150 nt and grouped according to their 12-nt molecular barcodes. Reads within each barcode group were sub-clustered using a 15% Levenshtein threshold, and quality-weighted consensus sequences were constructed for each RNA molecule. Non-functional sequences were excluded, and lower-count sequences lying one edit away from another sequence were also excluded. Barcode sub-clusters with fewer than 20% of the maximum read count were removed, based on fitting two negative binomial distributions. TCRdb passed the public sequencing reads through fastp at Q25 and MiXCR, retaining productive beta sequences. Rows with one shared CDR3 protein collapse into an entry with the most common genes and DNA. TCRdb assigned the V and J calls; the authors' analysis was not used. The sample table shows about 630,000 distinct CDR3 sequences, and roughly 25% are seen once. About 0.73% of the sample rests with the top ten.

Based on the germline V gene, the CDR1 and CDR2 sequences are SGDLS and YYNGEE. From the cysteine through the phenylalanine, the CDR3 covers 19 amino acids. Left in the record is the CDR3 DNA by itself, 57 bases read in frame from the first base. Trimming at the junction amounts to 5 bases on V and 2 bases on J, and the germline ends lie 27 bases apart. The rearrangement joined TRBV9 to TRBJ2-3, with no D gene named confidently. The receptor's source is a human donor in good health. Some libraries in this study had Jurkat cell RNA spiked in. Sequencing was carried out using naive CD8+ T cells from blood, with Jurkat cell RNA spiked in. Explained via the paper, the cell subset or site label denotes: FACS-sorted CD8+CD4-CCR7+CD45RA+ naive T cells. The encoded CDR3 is CASSDTSPGSNGFTDTQYF. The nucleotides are TGTGCCAGCAGTGACACTTCTCCGGGTTCCAACGGGTTCACAGATACGCAGTATTTT.